Below, 19 T cell receptor beta chains from the same sample are listed, as sequenced in a study of blood T cell repertoires in COVID-19. Data came from immunoSEQ multiplex PCR; TCRdb stores just in-frame clones and leaves some out. The sample consists of about 120,000 clones, 80% to 90% of them appearing once. The sequenced sample was peripheral blood. The receptors stem from a woman aged 45-60 years with acute or convalescent COVID-19.

There are a few counts of this clone. This chain links TRBV10-3 with TRBJ2-2; 11 positions agree with TRBD1. V shed 3 bases and J 6 bases; nucleotides not matched to a gene: 6. Germline V gives CDR1 ENHRY, CDR2 SYGVKD. This CDR3 has 16 residues. CDR3 sequence: CAISEWDRGSAGELFF. As DNA, the CDR3 is TGTGCCATCAGTGAATGGGACAGGGGGAGCGCCGGGGAGCTGTTTTTT.

The chain employs TRBV30 and TRBJ1-2, with TRBD1 as a possible D gene (5 bases). CDR1 and CDR2 (germline): GTSNPN, SVGIG (reference sequence). This CDR3 spans 13 amino acids. Trimming left V 8 bases short and J 0 bases short, with 13 bases between. DNA for the CDR3: TGTGCCGGGGCTTCCGGGTCTAACTATGGCTACACCTTC. Protein sequence: CAGASGSNYGYTF.

This clone was counted once. V gene TRBV27 combines with J gene TRBJ1-2; D is ambiguous. Germline CDR1 reads MNHEY; CDR2 reads SMNVEV (reference sequence). V lost 6 bases and J 4 bases, leaving 15 bases between the germline ends. CDR3 size: 14 residues. For the CDR3, the DNA is TGTGCCAGCAGCTTAAGGAGCAGCGGCTATGGCTACACCTTC. It codes for CASSLRSSGYGYTF.

CDR3 sequence: CASSIQRGANYGYTF. The CDR3, as DNA: TGTGCCAGTAGTATCCAGCGGGGGGCAAACTATGGCTACACCTTC. The chain is built from TRBV19 and TRBJ1-2, with TRBD1 as a possible D gene (6 bases). Per germline, CDR1 LNHDA and CDR2 SQIVND (reference sequence). The V end was cut by 3 bases, the J end by 2 bases, with 13 bases between. This CDR3 has 15 residues.

This chain connects TRBV5-1 to TRBJ1-4; D is uncertain. The germline CDR1 and CDR2 sequences are SGHRS and YFSETQ. V lost 4 bases, J lost 0 bases, and 7 bases lay in between. There are 14 residues in the CDR3. The CDR3: CASSHSATNEKLFF. For the CDR3, the DNA is TGCGCCAGCAGCCACAGTGCAACTAATGAAAAACTGTTTTTT.

The chain is built from TRBV9 and TRBJ2-3; possible D gene TRBD2, 5 bases. Trimming took off 4 bases at V and 4 bases at J, with 22 bases between the two ends. Germline CDR1 SGDLS, CDR2 YYNGEE. There are 17 residues in the CDR3. For the CDR3, the DNA is TGTGCCAGCAGCCCCCTTGGCCGCTCGAGGGTATCAGATACGCAGTATTTT. Translation gives CASSPLGRSRVSDTQYF.

The chain is built from TRBV4-3 and TRBJ1-2; tentatively, D is TRBD1 (6 bases). V gave up 0 bases and J gave up 7 bases, with 12 bases separating them. Per the germline V gene, CDR1 is LGHNA and CDR2 is YSLEER. The length of the CDR3 is 14 residues. The CDR3 nucleotides are TGCGCCAGCAGCCAAGAAGTTACAGGGTTTGGCTACACCTTC. This codes for CASSQEVTGFGYTF.

V and J are TRBV10-3 and TRBJ1-1; perhaps TRBD1 as D (5 bases). The CDR3 consists of 19 residues. The germline V gene has CDR1 ENHRY and CDR2 SYGVKD. Trimming took off 2 bases at V and 5 bases at J, with 27 bases between the two ends. CDR3: CAISERGTKLMRSGTEAFF. The DNA for the CDR3 is TGTGCCATCAGTGAGCGGGGGACGAAACTCATGAGGTCGGGGACTGAAGCTTTCTTT.

V and J are TRBV6-2 or TRBV6-3 and TRBJ2-6, with TRBD1 identical over 7 bases. CDR3 length: 16 residues. The junction had 6 bases not matched to a gene; V was cut back by 5 bases and J by 2 bases. Germline CDR1 MNHEY, CDR2 SVGEGT. CDR3 sequence reads: CASSVRGTAGANVLTF. CDR3 coding DNA: TGTGCCAGCAGTGTCAGAGGGACAGCTGGGGCCAACGTCCTGACTTTC.

The chain uses TRBV7-4 and TRBJ2-7; 11 bases line up with TRBD2. CDR3 size: 15 residues. From germline, CDR1 is SGHVT and CDR2 SQSDAQ. Trimming removed 5 bases from V and 0 bases from J; junction bases left unmatched: 3. The DNA for the CDR3 is TGTGCCAGCAGCCGACTAGCGGGACTCTCCTACGAGCAGTACTTC. Protein: CASSRLAGLSYEQYF.

CDR3: CASSAGQGSNTIYF. The CDR3 bases are TGTGCCAGCAGTGCCGGACAGGGATCAAACACCATATATTTT. The chain recombines TRBV25-1 with TRBJ1-3; 8 bases are shared with TRBD1. Per the germline V gene, CDR1 is MGHDK and CDR2 is SYGVNS. The trim removed 4 bases at V and 6 bases at J, leaving 5 bases unmatched. The CDR3 contains 14 residues.

The V and J genes are TRBV27 and TRBJ2-1, with 8 bases aligning to TRBD2. The CDR3 runs 16 residues. From germline, CDR1 is MNHEY and CDR2 SMNVEV (reference sequence). Unmatched junction bases numbered 9, after V lost 5 bases and J lost 3 bases. CDR3 sequence reads: CASSVLAGSFYNEQFF. CDR3 DNA: TGTGCCAGCAGTGTCTTAGCGGGGAGTTTCTACAATGAGCAGTTCTTC.

The V gene is TRBV28, the J gene TRBJ2-7, with D perhaps matching TRBD1 (6 bases). The CDR3 covers 12 residues. The germline V and J ends were trimmed by 7 bases and 2 bases, with 9 bases remaining between them. Germline V gene lookup returns CDR1 MDHEN and CDR2 SYDVKM. The CDR3 region is CASTGTTYEQYF. In DNA, the CDR3 is TGTGCCAGCACGGGGACAACCTACGAGCAGTACTTC.

This clone showed up just once. The rearrangement uses TRBV12-5 and TRBJ1-5, with D possibly TRBD1 on 5 matching bases. The CDR3 runs 13 residues. The V gene's germline CDR1 is LGHNT and CDR2 FRNRAP. The V and J ends lost 5 bases and 7 bases respectively, with 12 bases between them. Here the CDR3 DNA reads TGTGCTAGTGGTCAAGACAGTGCGCAGCCCCAGCATTTT. Its translation is CASGQDSAQPQHF.

The V call is TRBV5-6, the J call TRBJ1-4; perhaps TRBD1 as D (6 bases). The germline V gene encodes CDR1 SGHDT and CDR2 YYEEEE. This CDR3 has 14 amino acids. V was shortened by 1 base and J by 8 bases, with 12 bases between the two germline ends. As DNA, the CDR3 is TGTGCCAGCAGCTTGCGGGGACAAGAGGAAAAACTGTTTTTT. The encoded protein is CASSLRGQEEKLFF.

The chain carries TRBV5-1 and TRBJ1-2; D may be TRBD1 (5 bases). The V gene's germline CDR1 is SGHRS and CDR2 YFSETQ. V was shortened by 4 bases and J by 7 bases, with 11 bases between the two germline ends. The CDR3 sequence is 12 residues long. The CDR3 region is CASSLPGPGYTF. CDR3 sequence (DNA): TGCGCCAGCAGCCTCCCAGGGCCTGGCTACACCTTC.

DNA of the CDR3: TGTGCCAGCTCACCACCCGCCAGGGGGCGAGGAGGGCAGTTCTTC. Translated, it gives CASSPPARGRGGQFF. The chain recombines TRBV18 with TRBJ2-1; TRBD1 matches 8 bases. Germline V gene sequence: CDR1 KGHSH, CDR2 LQKENI. The length of the CDR3 is 15 residues. J gave up 12 bases and V 0 bases, and 10 bases lay outside the gene matches.

V is TRBV6-2 or TRBV6-3 and J is TRBJ2-2; 9 bases map to TRBD2. The CDR3 has 19 residues. CDR1 is MNHEY and CDR2 is SVGEGT in the germline V gene. Trimming removed 3 bases from V and 7 bases from J; junction bases left unmatched: 18. CDR3 nucleotide sequence: TGTGCCAGCAGTTATATGCGCTTGGGGGTAGCGGGAGCCGACGGGGAGCTGTTTTTT. Translated, it gives CASSYMRLGVAGADGELFF.

This chain connects TRBV4-2 to TRBJ2-7, with a tentative D call TRBD2 (6 bases). Trimming pared 4 bases from V and 2 bases from J, leaving 12 bases between. The CDR3 has 14 amino acids. Per the germline V gene, CDR1 is LGHNA and CDR2 is YNFKEQ. The CDR3 loop is CASSREGGPYEQYF. In DNA, the CDR3 is TGTGCCAGCAGCCGTGAGGGAGGTCCCTACGAGCAGTACTTC.